This is a list of T cell receptor beta chains from one sample in a study of cytomegalovirus exposure and HLA in healthy donors. Repertoires were generated with immunoSEQ multiplex PCR, while TCRdb's copy carries only in-frame clones and drops some. Of about 180,000 clones listed, 75% to 90% were seen once; the top ten hold around 1.4%. Material: PBMCs. The receptor source for this set is a girl between 10 and 17 years old in good health and CMV-seropositive. CDR3s include the opening cysteine and the closing phenylalanine or tryptophan. D genes are given only for firm matches. Clone size appears in some rows only: once, few, many, or a class for an expanded clone.

>13|NA|TRBJ2-2|NA|TRBV7-3
TGTGCCAGCAGCACATCGGGGACCGGGGAGCTGTTTTTT
CASSTSGTGELFF
>14|NA|TRBJ2-7|TRBD1|TRBV5-6
TGTGCCAGCTACTCGGGGGACAGGCCCTACGAGCAGTACTTC
CASYSGDRPYEQYF
>14|NA|TRBJ1-2|NA|TRBV11-1
TGTGCCAGCAGAAAGACACAGGGTCCCTATGGCTACACCTTC
CASRKTQGPYGYTF
>11|NA|TRBJ1-2|NA|TRBV10-1
TGCGCCAGCAGTGACCTCTATGGCTACACCTTC
CASSDLYGYTF
>17|NA|TRBJ2-1|TRBD2|TRBV7-7
TGTGCTAGCAGTCCCGGACTAGCGGGAGGCCGATTCGATGAGCAGTTCTTC
CASSPGLAGGRFDEQFF
>19|NA|TRBJ2-1|TRBD2|TRBV7-2
TGTGCCAGCAGCTTAGCTTCCGGACTAGCGTTAAGCTCCTACAATGAGCAGTTCTTC
CASSLASGLALSSYNEQFF
>13|NA|TRBJ2-7|NA|TRBV5-1
TGCGCCAGCAGCTTGGCCGCCAGCTACGAGCAGTACTTC
CASSLAASYEQYF
>13|NA|TRBJ2-1|NA|TRBV19
TGTGCCAGTACTGACAGGCCTACTCAAGAGCAGTTCTTC
CASTDRPTQEQFF
>14|NA|TRBJ2-4|NA|TRBV6-1
TGTGCCAGTGGGACATTACTAGCCAAAAACATTCAGTACTTC
CASGTLLAKNIQYF
>16|NA|TRBJ2-5|TRBD1|TRBV6-5
TGTGCCAGCAGTTACCGAGGACAGGGGAGGAGAGAGACCCAGTACTTC
CASSYRGQGRRETQYF
>15|NA|TRBJ2-1|TRBD2|TRBV15
TGTGCCACCTCGCGGGGAAGCGGGGATTACAATGAGCAGTTCTTC
CATSRGSGDYNEQFF
>16|NA|TRBJ1-3|TRBD1|TRBV18
TGTGCCAGCTCACCCGGACAGGCGATCTCTGGAAACACCATATATTTT
CASSPGQAISGNTIYF
>12|few|TRBJ2-5|NA|TRBV11-3
TGTGCCAGCAGCGAGGACAGAGAGACCCAGTACTTC
CASSEDRETQYF
>15|NA|TRBJ1-5|TRBD1|TRBV18
TGTGCCAGCTCACAACAGGGGGCGAGCAATCAGCCCCAGCATTTT
CASSQQGASNQPQHF
>16|NA|TRBJ1-5|TRBD1|TRBV19
TGTGCCAGTAGTACAGGGACAGGGGGAGTGAGGCAGCCCCAGCATTTT
CASSTGTGGVRQPQHF
>12|NA|TRBJ1-1|NA|TRBV11-1
TGTGCCAGCAGCTTAGAGCCCCATGGAGCTTTCTTT
CASSLEPHGAFF
>19|NA|TRBJ2-1|TRBD2|TRBV2
TGTGCCAGCGGGGGAGAGCCAGGCCTAGCGGGAGCCGCCCGGGATGAGCAGTTCTTC
CASGGEPGLAGAARDEQFF
>14|few|TRBJ1-1|NA|TRBV27
TGTGCCAGCAGGGTGACAGCCGCTTACACTGAAGCTTTCTTT
CASRVTAAYTEAFF
>13|NA|TRBJ1-3|TRBD1|TRBV30
TGTGCCTGGCAGACAGGGGACGGAAACACCATATATTTT
CAWQTGDGNTIYF
>14|few|TRBJ2-7|NA|TRBV27
TGTGCCAGCAGTTTATCACTATACTCCTACGAGCAGTACTTC
CASSLSLYSYEQYF
>14|NA|TRBJ1-2|TRBD1|TRBV2
TGTGCCAGCGACCGACAGGGAGCGGACTATGGCTACACCTTC
CASDRQGADYGYTF
>12|NA|TRBJ1-1|NA|TRBV18
TGTGCCAGCTCCTCGGTGGACACTGAAGCTTTCTTT
CASSSVDTEAFF
>12|NA|TRBJ2-5|NA|TRBV30
TGTGCCTGGGAGTGGCAGGGCGGAACCCAGTACTTC
CAWEWQGGTQYF
>16|NA|TRBJ1-3|NA|TRBV4-2
TGTGCCAGCAGCCAACAACCCGGTGAGACTGGAAACACCATATATTTT
CASSQQPGETGNTIYF
>15|NA|TRBJ1-1|TRBD1|TRBV15
TGTGCCACCAGCAGAGGCGACAGGGGAAACACTGAAGCTTTCTTT
CATSRGDRGNTEAFF
>15|NA|TRBJ2-1|NA|TRBV7-9
TGTGCCAGCAGCTTAAAAGCAGGCTCCTACAATGAGCAGTTCTTC
CASSLKAGSYNEQFF
>15|NA|TRBJ2-1|TRBD2|TRBV6-4
TGTGCCAGCAGTACTCTAGCGGGAGCGGAGAATGAGCAGTTCTTC
CASSTLAGAENEQFF
>17|NA|TRBJ1-2|TRBD1|TRBV29-1
TGCAGCGTTGAAGGTGTATGGGACAGGGCTTCGGGCTATGGCTACACCTTC
CSVEGVWDRASGYGYTF
>14|few|TRBJ1-1|NA|TRBV29-1
TGCAGCGTCCTTGGGCGGGTTGGGAACACTGAAGCTTTCTTT
CSVLGRVGNTEAFF
>14|NA|TRBJ2-1|TRBD2|TRBV11-3
TGTGCCAGCAGCTATAGCGGGGCCTACAATGAGCAGTTCTTC
CASSYSGAYNEQFF
>15|once|TRBJ2-2|NA|TRBV7-3
TGTGCCAGCAGCTTAGACATCTCGAACACCGGGGAGCTGTTTTTT
CASSLDISNTGELFF
>13|NA|TRBJ2-7|NA|TRBV30
TGTGCCTGGAGTGTAGGTAGCGGCTACGAGCAGTACTTC
CAWSVGSGYEQYF
>15|NA|TRBJ2-1|TRBD2|TRBV6-5
TGTGCCAGCACCCCGACAGAGCTGACGACTAGCGTGATGTTCTTC
CASTPTELTTSVMFF
>14|NA|TRBJ2-2|TRBD1|TRBV6-5
TGTGCCAGCAAAGGACAGGGGGGGACCGGGGAGCTGTTTTTT
CASKGQGGTGELFF
>16|few|TRBJ1-3|TRBD1|TRBV30
TGTGCCTGGGTGGGGTGGGGACAGCGAGGAGGAAACACCATATATTTT
CAWVGWGQRGGNTIYF
>15|NA|TRBJ2-7|TRBD1|TRBV18
TGTGCCAGCTCACCAGCCGGACAGGGTTCCTACGAGCAGTACTTC
CASSPAGQGSYEQYF
>14|NA|TRBJ1-5|NA|TRBV27
TGTGCCAGCAGTTTATTCGGAGGCAATCAGCCCCAGCATTTT
CASSLFGGNQPQHF
>17|NA|TRBJ2-3|TRBD2|TRBV15
TGTGCCACCAGCAGAGTTAGGAGCGGGAGCCGTACAGATACGCAGTATTTT
CATSRVRSGSRTDTQYF
>14|NA|TRBJ1-1|NA|TRBV30
TGTGCCTGGAGTGTCCCAGGGGCCGGCACTGAAGCTTTCTTT
CAWSVPGAGTEAFF
>13|NA|TRBJ2-7|TRBD1|TRBV10-3
TGTGCCAGCGGACAGGGGGAATCCTACGAGCAGTACTTC
CASGQGESYEQYF
>15|NA|TRBJ2-7|NA|TRBV10-2
TGCGCCAGCAGTGAATCCCCGGGTGCTCCTTACGAGCAGTACTTC
CASSESPGAPYEQYF
>15|NA|TRBJ1-4|NA|TRBV7-2
TGTGCCAGCAGCTTAGGACAAGCAACTAATGAAAAACTGTTTTTT
CASSLGQATNEKLFF
>13|NA|TRBJ2-1|TRBD1|TRBV7-2
TGTGCCAGCAGCACCAGACAGGGGGGTGGACAGTTCTTC
CASSTRQGGGQFF
>15|NA|TRBJ2-6|NA|TRBV27
TGTGCCAGCAGAAGTCTAGGCTCTGGGGCCAACGTCCTGACTTTC
CASRSLGSGANVLTF